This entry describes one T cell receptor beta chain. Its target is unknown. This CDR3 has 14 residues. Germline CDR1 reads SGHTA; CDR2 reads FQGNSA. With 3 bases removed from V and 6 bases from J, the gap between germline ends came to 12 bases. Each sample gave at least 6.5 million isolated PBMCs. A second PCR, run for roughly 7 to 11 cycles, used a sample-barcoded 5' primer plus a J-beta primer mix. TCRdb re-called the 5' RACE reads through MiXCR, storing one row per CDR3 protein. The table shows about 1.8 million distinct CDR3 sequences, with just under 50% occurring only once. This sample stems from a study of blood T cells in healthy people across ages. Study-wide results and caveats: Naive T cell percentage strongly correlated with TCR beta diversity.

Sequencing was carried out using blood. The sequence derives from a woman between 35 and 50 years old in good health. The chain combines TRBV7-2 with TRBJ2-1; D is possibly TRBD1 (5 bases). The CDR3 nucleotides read TGTGCCAGCAGCTTGGGGCTTAGAGGCAATGAGCAGTTCTTC. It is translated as CASSLGLRGNEQFF.